This T cell receptor (beta chain) stems from a study of T cell responses to AZD1222 COVID-19 vaccine. Study conclusions and caveats: It was only a handful of AZD1222 recipients who were seropositive at baseline. Unmutated regions of variants are reportedly targeted by nearly half of spike-specific TCRs.

TCRdb keeps only in-frame clones here, not all; method: immunoSEQ multiplex PCR. The sample shows around 140,000 clones, around nine tenths of them seen only once. Comment on this clone: Antigen unknown.

The CDR3 loop spans 15 amino acids. V dropped 5 bases and J dropped 12; count of bases not matched to a gene: 16. Germline assignment: CDR1 MDHEN and CDR2 SYDVKM. The chain employs TRBV28 and TRBJ2-1; 7 bases are a match to TRBD2. This specimen consisted of peripheral blood, obtained on day 0 of AZD1222 vaccination. The source is an adult in good health. This CDR3 reads CASSPGGMMGLGQFF. CDR3 nucleotides: TGTGCCAGCAGTCCGGGGGGAATGATGGGATTGGGGCAGTTCTTC. Looking up the rest from reference TRBV28 and TRBJ2-1 gives the full variable domain: DVKVTQSSRYLVKRTGEKVFLECVQDMDHENMFWYRQDPGLGLRLIYFSYDVKMKEKGDIPEGYSVSREKKERFSLILESASTNQTSMYLCASSPGGMMGLGQFFGPGTRLTVL.